The clone carrying this T cell receptor beta chain was seen repeatedly, ten times or more. TCRdb reprocessed the RACE reads with MiXCR, giving one entry per CDR3 protein. The sample lists about 96,000 distinct CDR3 sequences; 9.3% were seen once. The data are from a study of human T cells and chemical hapten exposure. Sample time point: patch test 2, 6 weeks after DPC sensitization. Treatment of the sample: therapeutic diphenylcyclopropenone sensitization with weekly scalp DPC. Germline lookup yields CDR1 SGHAT and CDR2 FQNNGV. This CDR3 comprises 13 residues. The V end lost 2 bases, the J end lost 9 bases, and 12 bases lay between the germline ends.

The genes are TRBV11-2 and TRBJ2-3; D remains unclear. The starting material was whole blood, obtained in connection with sensitization to the hapten diphenylcyclopropenone (DPC). This clonotype originated in a woman aged 40 to 50 with alopecia areata. Some clones in this sample may be carry-over from other donors' samples. This CDR3 is CASSLFGLDTQYF. CDR3 bases: TGTGCCAGCAGCTTATTTGGGCTAGACACGCAGTATTTT.